This TCR beta chain was retrieved from a study of response to subunit inactivated influenza vaccine. Trimming took off 5 bases at V and 6 bases at J, with 20 bases between the two ends. The CDR3 runs to 16 residues. CDR1 is SGHVS, CDR2 FQNEAQ, per germline. Study conclusions and caveats: Every seasonal influenza vaccination brings in few new T cells, the authors suggested.

Each CDR3 protein is one row after TCRdb ran MiXCR on the RT-PCR reads. The table has about 830,000 distinct CDR3 sequences, about 18% seen once; the top ten hold roughly 11%. As for this clonotype: Its antigen is unknown.

This receptor was obtained from a middle-aged man who received an inactivated influenza vaccine. The sequencing here drew on PBMCs from blood, taken less than 6 days after vaccination. The chain is built from TRBV7-8 and TRBJ2-4, with D tentatively TRBD2 (6 bases). The CDR3 loop is CASSDPGTPSGNIQYF. The CDR3 DNA is TGTGCCAGCAGCGATCCCGGGACTCCCTCGGGAAACATTCAGTACTTC.